This T cell receptor beta chain was found in a study of T cells after yellow fever vaccination. Study-wide background: Fractions containing few cells were prepared with SMART-Seq v4 Ultra Low Input. Whole-study results and caveats: Though it reached lower strength, the secondary response hit its peak faster, day 5 versus 15. Primary-vaccination clones mostly resurfaced post-booster (under 98% CD4, about 87% CD8).

In making TCR cDNA, 5'RACE template switching added a universal primer site and UMIs to it. From the 5' RACE reads, TCRdb called clonotypes with MiXCR, one entry per CDR3 protein. The table has about 220,000 distinct CDR3 sequences, about 3% seen once. This clonotype was recorded at least ten times. Antigen specificity is unknown. The source of this sequence is a man in his late teens or twenties who received the YFV17D yellow fever vaccine. Sequenced here: CD4+ T cells sorted from PBMCs, sampled 10 days after the yellow fever booster vaccination.

CDR3 sequence: CASSLEPRNEQFF. CDR3 bases: TGTGCCAGCAGCTTAGAACCTAGGAATGAGCAGTTCTTC. This sequence joins TRBV7-2 and TRBJ2-1; D ambiguous. The germline CDR1 and CDR2 sequences are SGHTA and FQGNSA. V lost 1 base and J 7 bases, leaving 8 bases between the germline ends. CDR3 length: 13 amino acids. The variable domain in full, with the rest retrieved from reference TRBV7-2 and TRBJ2-1, is GAGVSQSPSNKVTEKGKDVELRCDPISGHTALYWYRQSLGQGLEFLIYFQGNSAPDKSGLPSDRFSAERTGGSVSTLTIQRTQQEDSAVYLCASSLEPRNEQFFGPGTRLTVL.